This note documents a single TCR beta chain sequence. The data are from a study of blood T cell repertoires in COVID-19. Study background: COVID-19 samples collected from the United States, Italy and Spain covered acute and convalescent phases. In each case, the material was cDNA or gDNA derived from T cells, B-cell-depleted T cells, or PBMCs.

The germline gives CDR1 LNHDA, CDR2 SQIVND (reference sequence). V shed 5 bases and J 4 bases; nucleotides not matched to a gene: 14. This CDR3 region has 18 residues. Original data processing: Amplifying reference gene primers gave estimates of nucleated cell counts. TCRdb keeps only in-frame clones here, not all; method: immunoSEQ multiplex PCR. That table is the source of V, J and clone size, and D and trimming were worked out from the DNA. This repertoire shows roughly 250,000 clones, 88% found once; its top ten account for just under 0.8%. The sequence was collected from a woman aged 25 to 45 with acute or convalescent COVID-19. The sample was peripheral blood. This rearrangement joins TRBV19 to TRBJ2-5, with 12 bases matching TRBD1. The DNA of the CDR3 is TGTGCCAGTAGTGCGAAAATCTCGGGACAGGGGGCAAGAGAGACCCAGTACTTC. Protein product: CASSAKISGQGARETQYF.